Each of the 17 T cell receptor beta chains below was sequenced from the same sample in a study of blood T cell repertoires in COVID-19. Here immunoSEQ multiplex PCR was the method, and the copy in TCRdb shows in-frame clones only, minus some. The sample lists 100,000 to 150,000 clones, approximately 86% seen once, with around 7.7% in the top ten. Sequencing was performed on peripheral blood. The receptor set was obtained from a human donor in a cohort sampled during active COVID-19.

The gene calls are TRBV5-1 and TRBJ2-1; TRBD2 is a possible D gene (6 bases). V dropped 1 base and J dropped 3 bases, with 8 bases sitting between them. The CDR3 extends over 14 amino acids. The germline CDR1 and CDR2 sequences are SGHRS and YFSETQ. DNA for the CDR3: TGCGCCAGCAGCTTGCCCGGGGGCTACAATGAGCAGTTCTTC. Translating it yields CASSLPGGYNEQFF.

The chain joins TRBV7-9 to TRBJ1-2; no clear D gene. Germline lookup yields CDR1 SEHNR and CDR2 FQNEAQ (reference sequence). Trimming cost V 3 bases and J 8 bases, with 16 bases left between them. This CDR3 region has 14 residues. The CDR3 spells CASSFQPPRRGYTF. For the CDR3, the DNA is TGTGCCAGCAGCTTCCAGCCGCCCCGGCGGGGCTACACCTTC.

This clone was seen only once. The V call is TRBV12-3 or TRBV12-4, the J call TRBJ1-1; possibly TRBD1 for D (5 bases). The germline V and J ends were trimmed by 6 bases and 1 base, with 9 bases remaining between them. The CDR3 runs 13 residues. Written as DNA, the CDR3 is TGTGCCAGCAGCCCGGACAAGAACACTGAAGCTTTCTTT. This translates into CASSPDKNTEAFF.

A single count supports this clone. The V call is TRBV5-4, the J call TRBJ2-7, with 8 nucleotides matching TRBD1. The germline V gene has CDR1 SGHNT and CDR2 YYREEE (reference sequence). J was trimmed by 7 bases and V by 0 bases; bases with no gene match: 6. The CDR3 extends over 14 amino acids. CDR3 loop: CASSLETGVGEQYF. In DNA, the CDR3 is TGTGCCAGCAGCTTGGAGACAGGGGTTGGGGAGCAGTACTTC.

This clone appeared once. This sequence joins TRBV28 and TRBJ2-7; the D gene is possibly TRBD1 (6 bases). V gave up 6 bases and J gave up 6 bases, with 12 bases separating them. Per germline, CDR1 MDHEN and CDR2 SYDVKM. This CDR3 is 12 amino acids long. The CDR3 loop reads CASRATGTEQYF. CDR3 bases: TGTGCCAGCAGGGCCACAGGGACCGAGCAGTACTTC.

The genes are TRBV24-1 and TRBJ2-3; TRBD2 is a possible D gene (6 bases). CDR1 KGHDR and CDR2 SFDVKD come from the germline V gene. There are 17 residues in the CDR3. The V and J ends lost 6 bases and 0 bases respectively, with 18 bases between them. For the CDR3, the DNA is TGTGCCACCAGTACTGCGGAGGGGCGGTCTAGCACAGATACGCAGTATTTT. This encodes CATSTAEGRSSTDTQYF.

The chain uses TRBV9 and TRBJ1-4; 7 bases agree with TRBD1. Germline values: CDR1 SGDLS, CDR2 YYNGEE. This CDR3 comprises 15 residues. V was clipped by 4 bases and J by 8 bases; unmatched bases: 11. CDR3 loop: CASSPRQGREEKLFF. For the CDR3, the DNA is TGTGCCAGCAGCCCTCGACAGGGAAGGGAAGAAAAACTGTTTTTT. The whole variable domain, filled in from reference TRBV9 and TRBJ1-4, reads DSGVTQTPKHLITATGQRVTLRCSPRSGDLSVYWYQQSLDQGLQFLIQYYNGEERAKGNILERFSAQQFPDLHSELNLSSLELGDSALYFCASSPRQGREEKLFFGSGTQLSVL.

The CDR3 loop is CASSFGTSGVREQYF. The CDR3 DNA reads TGTGCCAGCAGTTTCGGGACTAGCGGGGTGCGGGAGCAGTACTTC. V is TRBV3-1 (or the pseudogene TRBV3-2) and J is TRBJ2-7; the match to TRBD2 covers 13 bases. The CDR3 has 15 amino acids. From germline, CDR1 is LGHDT and CDR2 YNNKEL (reference sequence). The ends lost 6 bases at V and 7 bases at J; junction bases unmatched: 9.

The chain has TRBV19 and TRBJ1-3; 9 bases line up with TRBD1. The CDR3 has 17 residues. V was clipped by 4 bases and J by 0 bases; unmatched bases: 7. Germline values: CDR1 LNHDA, CDR2 SQIVND (reference sequence). The CDR3 bases are TGTGCCAGTAGTACGGGACAGGGACCAGGCTCTGGAAACACCATATATTTT. Its protein is CASSTGQGPGSGNTIYF. The entire variable domain, with the rest obtained from reference TRBV19 and TRBJ1-3, is as follows: DGGITQSPKYLFRKEGQNVTLSCEQNLNHDAMYWYRQDPGQGLRLIYYSQIVNDFQKGDIAEGYSVSREKKESFPLTVTSAQKNPTAFYLCASSTGQGPGSGNTIYFGEGSWLTVV.

The chain has TRBV7-2 and TRBJ1-1; tentatively, D is TRBD1 (5 bases). The germline gives CDR1 SGHTA, CDR2 FQGNSA. Trimming took 2 bases from V and 5 from J, leaving 18 bases between them. The CDR3 contains 16 residues. The CDR3 spells CASSLFGGDPRTEAFF. CDR3 coding DNA: TGTGCCAGCAGCTTATTTGGAGGGGATCCAAGGACTGAAGCTTTCTTT.

The chain links TRBV5-5 to TRBJ2-7; 10 nucleotides match TRBD2. The V segment lost 4 bases and the J segment 0 bases; nucleotides outside the gene matches: 4. Germline V lookup: CDR1 SGHKS, CDR2 YYEKEE (reference sequence). CDR3 length equals 15 residues. The CDR3 DNA reads TGTGCCAGCAGCCCGACTAGCGGGTCCTCCTACGAGCAGTACTTC. Translation gives CASSPTSGSSYEQYF.

The gene calls are TRBV4-1 and TRBJ1-5, with TRBD1 matching 7 bases. Per germline, CDR1 MGHRA and CDR2 YSYEKL. The CDR3 is 17 amino acids. Unmatched junction bases numbered 10, after V lost 4 bases and J lost 1 base. As DNA, the CDR3 is TGCGCCAGCAGCCGACAGGGAAGTGGGCTCAGCAATCAGCCCCAGCATTTT. Translated, it gives CASSRQGSGLSNQPQHF.

This chain's CDR3 is CASAYAGNEQFF. The CDR3 nucleotides are TGTGCCAGCGCCTATGCGGGGAATGAGCAGTTCTTC. V is TRBV7-3 and J is TRBJ2-1; tentative D call: TRBD2 (6 bases). Trimming shortened V by 8 bases and J by 7 bases, and 12 bases separated the two germline ends. Per germline, CDR1 SGHTA and CDR2 FQGTGA. The CDR3 length is 12 residues.

The chain recombines TRBV6-2 or TRBV6-3 with TRBJ1-5; 8 bases fit TRBD1. The J segment lost 7 bases and the V segment lost 2 bases, leaving 10 bases of the junction unmatched. Per the germline V gene, CDR1 is MNHEY and CDR2 is SVGEGT. This CDR3 region has 16 residues. CDR3 DNA: TGTGCCAGCAGTTACACTCTCAGGGGGCTTTACCAGCCCCAGCATTTT. Its translation is CASSYTLRGLYQPQHF.

This clone was seen only once. The V call is TRBV5-6, the J call TRBJ1-6; 7 bases are a match to TRBD1. CDR1 and CDR2 from the germline V gene are SGHDT and YYEEEE. The CDR3 extends over 14 amino acids. V lost 4 bases, J lost 14 bases, and 12 bases stayed unmatched. CDR3 sequence reads: CASSLSDRALSLHF. The CDR3 DNA is TGTGCCAGCAGCCTATCCGACAGGGCTTTGTCCCTCCACTTT.

The V call is TRBV25-1, the J call TRBJ2-1, with D perhaps TRBD1 (5 bases). The CDR3 loop spans 18 amino acids. V lost 4 bases and J 4 bases, leaving 23 bases between the germline ends. CDR1 is MGHDK and CDR2 is SYGVNS in the germline V gene. CDR3 sequence reads: CASSGPKLGLLPYNEQFF. CDR3 in DNA: TGTGCCAGCAGTGGCCCAAAATTGGGGCTCCTCCCTTACAATGAGCAGTTCTTC.

The chain has TRBV24-1 and TRBJ2-5, with 9 bases matching TRBD1. CDR1 and CDR2 from the germline V gene are KGHDR and SFDVKD. V shed 6 bases and J 4 bases; nucleotides not matched to a gene: 5. CDR3 length: 14 residues. The CDR3 loop reads CATSTTGGRETQYF. The CDR3 nucleotides are TGTGCCACCAGTACGACAGGGGGAAGAGAGACCCAGTACTTC.